The 9 T cell receptor beta chains reported below all come from one sample, sequenced in a study of T cell clonality in common variable immunodeficiency. Sequencing used immunoSEQ multiplex PCR; TCRdb keeps in-frame clones, though not all of them. The sample has about 52,000 clones, none seen only once; the top ten hold about 1.8%. The sample consisted of peripheral blood mononuclear cells. The origin of the receptors is a person aged 18 to 70 in good health.

The table lists this clone with many counts. The read is 3 residues too short to cover the CDR3 end, so that end is filled in from the germline J gene. V usage is TRBV5-1 and J usage is TRBJ2-3; 8 positions match TRBD2. Trimming took 3 bases from V and 4 from J; bases not matched to a gene: 7. CDR1 is SGHRS and CDR2 is YFSETQ in the germline V gene. There are 15 residues in the CDR3. The CDR3 loop is CASSSTWTSPDTQYF. The CDR3 bases that were read are TGCGCCAGCAGCTCGACATGGACTAGCCCAGATACG.

In its sample, this clone was seen many times. The read is 3 residues too short to cover the CDR3 end, so that end is filled in from the germline J gene. The chain uses TRBV2 and TRBJ2-1; tentatively, D is TRBD1 (6 bases). This CDR3 comprises 13 residues. From germline, CDR1 is SNHLY and CDR2 FYNNEI. With 6 bases removed from V and 4 bases from J, the gap between germline ends came to 10 bases. The CDR3 reads CASRRTEYNEQFF. The part of the CDR3 DNA that was read is TGTGCCAGCAGGCGGACAGAATACAATGAG.

This clone was found a few times. The read terminates 3 residues before the CDR3 end, so the remaining end is supplied by the germline J gene. This rearrangement joins TRBV7-9 to TRBJ2-3; the match to TRBD2 covers 10 bases. This CDR3 is built from 15 residues. J gave up 1 base and V 6 bases, and 4 bases lay outside the gene matches. Per the germline V gene, CDR1 is SEHNR and CDR2 is FQNEAQ (reference sequence). This CDR3 is CASRVGTSGTDTQYF. Incomplete CDR3 DNA: TGTGCCAGCAGGGTCGGGACTAGCGGCACAGATACG.

This clone was observed at least ten times. The read stops 3 residues short of the end of the CDR3; the missing end is completed from the germline J gene. This rearrangement joins TRBV19 to TRBJ2-1; 7 nucleotides agree with TRBD2. The J segment lost 8 bases and the V segment lost 1 base, leaving 2 bases of the junction unmatched. The CDR3 runs to 13 residues. From germline, CDR1 is LNHDA and CDR2 SQIVND (reference sequence). CDR3 loop: CASSIGLADEQFF. Partial CDR3 DNA: TGTGCCAGTAGTATAGGGCTAGCGGATGAG.

This clone was seen at least ten times. With the read ending 3 residues before the CDR3 end, the germline J gene is used to fill in that end. The chain carries TRBV19 and TRBJ2-2; 13 nucleotides agree with TRBD2. From germline, CDR1 is LNHDA and CDR2 SQIVND (reference sequence). The V segment lost 3 bases and the J segment 6 bases; nucleotides outside the gene matches: 4. The CDR3 spans 16 residues. CDR3 sequence reads: CASSIGLAGVSGELFF. Partial CDR3 DNA: TGTGCCAGTAGTATCGGACTAGCGGGAGTTTCCGGGGAG.

The part of the CDR3 DNA that was read is TGTGCCAGCAGCTTAGGTCCGTTCACTGAA. Encoded protein: CASSLGPFTE. The CDR3 as a whole reads CASSLGPFTEAFF. The chain links TRBV7-2 to TRBJ1-1; D unresolved. The CDR3 extends 3 residues past the end of the read, so its final part is completed from the germline J gene. Germline V gives CDR1 SGHTA, CDR2 FQGNSA. The CDR3 has 13 residues. V shed 1 base and J shed 4 bases, with 7 bases lying between them.

This clone was seen only a few times. CDR3 sequence: CASSLGDRNSPLFF. CDR3 DNA, as far as it was read: TGTGCCAGCAGCTTAGGGGACAGGAATTCACCA. This chain joins TRBV7-9 and TRBJ1-4; TRBD1 aligns across 8 bases. The CDR3 end falls 3 residues outside the read, so it is completed with the germline J gene. The V gene's germline CDR1 is SEHNR and CDR2 FQNEAQ (reference sequence). CDR3 length: 14 amino acids.

This clone was seen many times. The read terminates 3 residues before the CDR3 end, so the remaining end is supplied by the germline J gene. The V and J genes are TRBV6-2 or TRBV6-3 and TRBJ2-5; possible D gene TRBD1, 6 bases. The CDR3 consists of 17 residues. With 5 bases removed from V and 2 bases from J, the gap between germline ends came to 21 bases. In germline, CDR1 is MNHEY, CDR2 SVGEGT. The part of the CDR3 DNA that was read is TGTGCCAGCAGTCCCCGCCCGGACAGTGCTTTACAAGAGACC. Its translation is CASSPRPDSALQET. The CDR3 reads in full as CASSPRPDSALQETQYF.

This clone was seen more than once but under ten times. The sequence runs out 3 residues before the end of the CDR3; the remainder is reconstructed from the germline J gene. The genes are TRBV2 and TRBJ2-7, with 11 bases fitting TRBD1. Germline V gene data show CDR1 as SNHLY and CDR2 as FYNNEI. The V gene end was trimmed by 4 bases and the J gene end by 4 bases; junction bases not matched to a gene: 9. The CDR3 sequence is 16 residues long. Partial CDR3 DNA: TGTGCCAGCAGTGGGGTCCTGGGGACAGGGGGTTACGAG. This encodes CASSGVLGTGGYE. The CDR3 as a whole reads CASSGVLGTGGYEQYF.